This T cell receptor (beta chain) was sequenced for a study of shared clonotypes between healthy human individuals. This CDR3 has 16 residues. Per the germline V gene, CDR1 is SGHTA and CDR2 is FQGNSA. Between the trimmed V and J ends, which lost 1 base and 4 bases, there was a span of 16 bases. Investigators divided CD4+ cells into CD45RA+ naive and CD45RA-negative memory subsets. Some clones are missing from TCRdb's copy, which holds only in-frame ones; the method was immunoSEQ multiplex PCR. The table includes some 2.1 million clones, approximately 95% detected once. What was sequenced was naive CD4+ T cells sorted from blood. Subset indicated: CD45RA+ positively selected. V usage is TRBV7-2 and J usage is TRBJ1-2, with D possibly TRBD1 on 6 matching bases. The TCR sequence derives from a man younger than 35 in good health. CDR3 region: CASSLGQALGLYGYTF. The DNA for the CDR3 is TGTGCCAGCAGCTTAGGACAGGCTCTGGGTCTCTATGGCTACACCTTC.